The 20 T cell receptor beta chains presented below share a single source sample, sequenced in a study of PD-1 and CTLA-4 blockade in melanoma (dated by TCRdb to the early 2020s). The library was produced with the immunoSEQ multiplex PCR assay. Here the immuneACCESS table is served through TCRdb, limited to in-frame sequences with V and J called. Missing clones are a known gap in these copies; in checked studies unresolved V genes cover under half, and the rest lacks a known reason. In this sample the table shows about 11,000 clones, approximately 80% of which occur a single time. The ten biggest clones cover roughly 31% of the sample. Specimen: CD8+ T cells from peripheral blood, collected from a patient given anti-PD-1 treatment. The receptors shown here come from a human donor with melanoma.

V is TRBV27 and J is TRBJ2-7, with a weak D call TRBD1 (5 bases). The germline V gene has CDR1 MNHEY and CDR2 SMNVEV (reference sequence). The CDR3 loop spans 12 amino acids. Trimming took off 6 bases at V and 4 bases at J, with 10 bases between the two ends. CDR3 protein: CASRAGIYEQYF. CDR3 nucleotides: TGTGCCAGCAGGGCAGGGATTTACGAGCAGTACTTC.

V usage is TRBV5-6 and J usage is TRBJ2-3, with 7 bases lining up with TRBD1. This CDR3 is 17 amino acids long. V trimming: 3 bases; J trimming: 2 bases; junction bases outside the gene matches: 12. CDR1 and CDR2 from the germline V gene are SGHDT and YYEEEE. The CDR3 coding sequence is TGTGCCAGCAGCTCCTCCCCACAGGGGTTGGTCACAGATACGCAGTATTTT. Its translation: CASSSSPQGLVTDTQYF.

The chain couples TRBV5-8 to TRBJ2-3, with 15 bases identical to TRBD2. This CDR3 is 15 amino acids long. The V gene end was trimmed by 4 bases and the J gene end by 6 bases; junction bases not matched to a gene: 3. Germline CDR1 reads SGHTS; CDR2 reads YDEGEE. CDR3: CASSLGLAGGDTQYF. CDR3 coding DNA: TGTGCCAGCAGCCTGGGACTAGCGGGAGGTGATACGCAGTATTTT.

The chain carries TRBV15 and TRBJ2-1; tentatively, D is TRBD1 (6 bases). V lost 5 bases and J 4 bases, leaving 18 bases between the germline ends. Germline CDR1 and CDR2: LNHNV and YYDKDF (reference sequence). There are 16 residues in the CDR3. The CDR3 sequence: CATSGEPTGIYNEQFF. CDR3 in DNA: TGTGCCACCAGCGGGGAACCGACAGGAATTTACAATGAGCAGTTCTTC. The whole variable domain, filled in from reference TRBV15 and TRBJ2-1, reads DAMVIQNPRYQVTQFGKPVTLSCSQTLNHNVMYWYQQKSSQAPKLLFHYYDKDFNNEADTPDNFQSRRPNTSFCFLDIRSPGLGDTAMYLCATSGEPTGIYNEQFFGPGTRLTVL.

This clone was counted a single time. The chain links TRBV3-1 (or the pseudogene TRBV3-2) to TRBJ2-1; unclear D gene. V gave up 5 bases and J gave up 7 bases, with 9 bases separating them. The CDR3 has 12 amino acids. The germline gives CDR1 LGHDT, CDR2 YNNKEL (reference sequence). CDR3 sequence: CASSSNGNEQFF. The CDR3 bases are TGTGCCAGCAGCTCGAATGGGAATGAGCAGTTCTTC.

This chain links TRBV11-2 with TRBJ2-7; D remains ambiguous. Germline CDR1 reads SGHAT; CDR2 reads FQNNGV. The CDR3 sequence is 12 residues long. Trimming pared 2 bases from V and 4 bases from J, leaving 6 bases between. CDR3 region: CASSLLGYEQYF. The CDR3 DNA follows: TGTGCCAGCAGCTTATTGGGGTACGAGCAGTACTTC.

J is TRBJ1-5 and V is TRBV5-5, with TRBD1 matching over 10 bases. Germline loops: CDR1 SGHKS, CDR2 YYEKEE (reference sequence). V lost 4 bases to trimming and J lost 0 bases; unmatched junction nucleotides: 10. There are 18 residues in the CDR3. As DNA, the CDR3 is TGTGCCAGCAGCCCGAGGGGGACAGGGGAATTTAGCAATCAGCCCCAGCATTTT. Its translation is CASSPRGTGEFSNQPQHF.

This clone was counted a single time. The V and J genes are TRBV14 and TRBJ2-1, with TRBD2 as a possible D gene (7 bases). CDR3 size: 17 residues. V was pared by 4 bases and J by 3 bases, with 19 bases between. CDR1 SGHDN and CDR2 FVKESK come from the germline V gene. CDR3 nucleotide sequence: TGTGCCAGCAGCCCGAGGGGGGGGAAACTAGTCTACAATGAGCAGTTCTTC. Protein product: CASSPRGGKLVYNEQFF. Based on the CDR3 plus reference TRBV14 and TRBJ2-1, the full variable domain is EAGVTQFPSHSVIEKGQTVTLRCDPISGHDNLYWYRRVMGKEIKFLLHFVKESKQDESGMPNNRFLAERTGGTYSTLKVQPAELEDSGVYFCASSPRGGKLVYNEQFFGPGTRLTVL.

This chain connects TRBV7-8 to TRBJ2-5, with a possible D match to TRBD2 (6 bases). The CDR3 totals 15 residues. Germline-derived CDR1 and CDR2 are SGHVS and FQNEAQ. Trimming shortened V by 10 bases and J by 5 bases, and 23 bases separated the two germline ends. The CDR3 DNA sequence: TGTGCCATATCCCCGGAGGGCTCGCCCGTGGAGACCCAGTACTTC. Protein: CAISPEGSPVETQYF.

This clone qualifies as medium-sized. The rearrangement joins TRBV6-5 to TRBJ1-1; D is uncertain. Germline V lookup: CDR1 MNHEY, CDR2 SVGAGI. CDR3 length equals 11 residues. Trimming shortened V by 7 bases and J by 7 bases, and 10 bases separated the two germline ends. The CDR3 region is CASTSHLEAFF. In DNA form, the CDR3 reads TGTGCCAGCACTAGTCATCTTGAAGCTTTCTTT.

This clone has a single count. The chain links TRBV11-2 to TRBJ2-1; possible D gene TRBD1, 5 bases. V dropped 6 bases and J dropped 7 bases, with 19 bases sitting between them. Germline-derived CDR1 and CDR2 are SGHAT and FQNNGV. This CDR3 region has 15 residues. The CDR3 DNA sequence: TGTGCCAGCAGTACGACAGCGATCTTACAAAATGAGCAGTTCTTC. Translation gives CASSTTAILQNEQFF.

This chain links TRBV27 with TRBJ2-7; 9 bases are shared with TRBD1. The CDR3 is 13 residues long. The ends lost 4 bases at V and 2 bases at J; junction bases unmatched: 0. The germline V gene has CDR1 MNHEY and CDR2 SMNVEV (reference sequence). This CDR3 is CASSWDRAYEQYF. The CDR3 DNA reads TGTGCCAGCAGTTGGGACAGGGCCTACGAGCAGTACTTC.

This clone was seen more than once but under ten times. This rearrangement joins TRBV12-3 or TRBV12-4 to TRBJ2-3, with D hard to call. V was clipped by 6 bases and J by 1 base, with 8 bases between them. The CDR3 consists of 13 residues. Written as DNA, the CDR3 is TGTGCCAGCAGAGTGGGCCGCACAGATACGCAGTATTTT. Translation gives CASRVGRTDTQYF.

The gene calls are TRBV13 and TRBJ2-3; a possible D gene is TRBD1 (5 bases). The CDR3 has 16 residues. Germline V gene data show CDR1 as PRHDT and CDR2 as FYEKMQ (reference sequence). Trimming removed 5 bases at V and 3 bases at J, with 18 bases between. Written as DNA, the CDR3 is TGTGCCAGCAGCGCCCCAGGGAAAATGCTAACAGATACGCAGTATTTT. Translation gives CASSAPGKMLTDTQYF.

CDR3 protein: CASSLGLFTEAFF. The CDR3 nucleotides read TGTGCCAGCAGCTTGGGACTGTTCACTGAAGCTTTCTTT. The V and J genes are TRBV5-5 and TRBJ1-1; D uncertain. The CDR3 is made up of 13 amino acids. CDR1 is SGHKS, CDR2 YYEKEE, per germline (reference sequence). The germline V and J ends were trimmed by 0 bases and 4 bases, with 7 bases remaining between them.

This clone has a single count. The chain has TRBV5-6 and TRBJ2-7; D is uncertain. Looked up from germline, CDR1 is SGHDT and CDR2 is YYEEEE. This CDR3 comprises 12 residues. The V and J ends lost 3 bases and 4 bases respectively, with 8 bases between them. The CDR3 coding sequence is TGTGCCAGCAGCTCAGGCAATTACGAGCAGTACTTC. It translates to CASSSGNYEQYF.

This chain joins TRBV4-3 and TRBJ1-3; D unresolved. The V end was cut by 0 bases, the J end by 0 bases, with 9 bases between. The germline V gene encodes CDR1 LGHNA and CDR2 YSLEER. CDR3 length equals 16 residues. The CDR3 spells CASSQEHSSSGNTIYF. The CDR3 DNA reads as TGCGCCAGCAGCCAAGAGCACTCCTCCTCTGGAAACACCATATATTTT.

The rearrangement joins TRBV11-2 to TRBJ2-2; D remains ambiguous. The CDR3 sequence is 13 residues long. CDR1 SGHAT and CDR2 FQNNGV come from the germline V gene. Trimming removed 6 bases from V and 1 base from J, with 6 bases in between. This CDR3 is CASRLQNTGELFF. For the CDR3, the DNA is TGTGCCAGCAGACTGCAGAACACCGGGGAGCTGTTTTTT.

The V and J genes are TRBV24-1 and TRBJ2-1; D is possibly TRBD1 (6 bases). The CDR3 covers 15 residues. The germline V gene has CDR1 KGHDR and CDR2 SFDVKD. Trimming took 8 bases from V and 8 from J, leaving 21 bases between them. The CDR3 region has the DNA TGTGCCACCATGGGGGCCGGTAGCGTAAGGGATGAGCAGTTCTTC. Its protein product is CATMGAGSVRDEQFF.

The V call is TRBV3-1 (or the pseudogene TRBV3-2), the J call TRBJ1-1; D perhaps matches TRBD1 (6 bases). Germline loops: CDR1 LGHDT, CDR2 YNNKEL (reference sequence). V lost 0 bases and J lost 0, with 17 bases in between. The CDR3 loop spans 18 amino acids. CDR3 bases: TGTGCCAGCAGCCAAGAGGGGGACAATAAGTTCATGAACACTGAAGCTTTCTTT. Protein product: CASSQEGDNKFMNTEAFF.